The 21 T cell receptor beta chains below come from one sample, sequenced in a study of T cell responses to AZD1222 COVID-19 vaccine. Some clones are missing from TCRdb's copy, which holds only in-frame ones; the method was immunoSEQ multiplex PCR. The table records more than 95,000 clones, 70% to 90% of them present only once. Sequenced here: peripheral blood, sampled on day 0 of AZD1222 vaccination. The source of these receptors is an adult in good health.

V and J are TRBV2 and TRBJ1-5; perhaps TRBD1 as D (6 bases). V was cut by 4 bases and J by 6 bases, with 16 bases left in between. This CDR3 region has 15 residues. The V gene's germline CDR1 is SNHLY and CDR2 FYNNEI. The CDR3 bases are TGTGCCAGCAGTGTTGGGCAGGGGAAAGGTCAGCCCCAGCATTTT. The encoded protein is CASSVGQGKGQPQHF.

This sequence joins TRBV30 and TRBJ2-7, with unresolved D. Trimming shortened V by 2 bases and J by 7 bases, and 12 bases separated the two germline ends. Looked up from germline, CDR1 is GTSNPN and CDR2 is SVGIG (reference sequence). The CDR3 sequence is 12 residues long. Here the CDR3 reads CAWSLVGPEQYF. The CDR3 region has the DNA TGTGCCTGGAGTCTGGTAGGGCCAGAGCAGTACTTC.

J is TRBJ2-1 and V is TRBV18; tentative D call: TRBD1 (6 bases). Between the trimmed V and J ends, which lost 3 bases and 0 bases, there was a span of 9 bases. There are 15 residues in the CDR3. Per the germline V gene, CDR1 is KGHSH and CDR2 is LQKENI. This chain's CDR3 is CASSPGHDSYNEQFF. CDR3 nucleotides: TGTGCCAGCTCACCGGGACATGACTCCTACAATGAGCAGTTCTTC. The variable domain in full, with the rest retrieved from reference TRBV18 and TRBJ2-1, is NAGVMQNPRHLVRRRGQEARLRCSPMKGHSHVYWYRQLPEEGLKFMVYLQKENIIDESGMPKERFSAEFPKEGPSILRIQQVVRGDSAAYFCASSPGHDSYNEQFFGPGTRLTVL.

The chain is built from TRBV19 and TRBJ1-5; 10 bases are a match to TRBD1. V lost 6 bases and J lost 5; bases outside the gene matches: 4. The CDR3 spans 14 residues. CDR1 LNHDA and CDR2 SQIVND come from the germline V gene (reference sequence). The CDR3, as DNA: TGTGCCAGTAGCCCGGACAGGGGGGATCAGCCCCAGCATTTT. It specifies CASSPDRGDQPQHF.

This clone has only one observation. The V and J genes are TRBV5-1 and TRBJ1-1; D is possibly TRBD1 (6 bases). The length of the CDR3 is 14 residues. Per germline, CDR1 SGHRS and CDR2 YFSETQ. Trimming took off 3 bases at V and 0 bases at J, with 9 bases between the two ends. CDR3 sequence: CASSWGQMNTEAFF. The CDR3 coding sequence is TGCGCCAGCAGCTGGGGACAAATGAACACTGAAGCTTTCTTT.

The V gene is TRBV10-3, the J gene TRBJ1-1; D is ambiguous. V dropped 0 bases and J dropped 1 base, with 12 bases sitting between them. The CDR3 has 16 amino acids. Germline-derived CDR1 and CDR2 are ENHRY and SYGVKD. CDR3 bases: TGTGCCATCAGTGAGTCGGGGTGGCAGCCGAACACTGAAGCTTTCTTT. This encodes CAISESGWQPNTEAFF.

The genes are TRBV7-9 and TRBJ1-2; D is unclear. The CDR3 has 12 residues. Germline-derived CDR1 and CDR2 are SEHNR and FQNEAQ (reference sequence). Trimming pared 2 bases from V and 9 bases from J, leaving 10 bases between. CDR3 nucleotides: TGTGCCAGCAGCTTAACTATTCCGAGCTACACCTTC. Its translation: CASSLTIPSYTF.

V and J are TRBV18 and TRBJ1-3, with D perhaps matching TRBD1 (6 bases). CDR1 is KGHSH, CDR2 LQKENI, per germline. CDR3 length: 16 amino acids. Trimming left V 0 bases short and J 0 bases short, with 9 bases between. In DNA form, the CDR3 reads TGTGCCAGCTCACCACCGAACAGGGACTCTGGAAACACCATATATTTT. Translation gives CASSPPNRDSGNTIYF. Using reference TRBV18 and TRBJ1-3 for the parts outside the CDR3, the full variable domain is NAGVMQNPRHLVRRRGQEARLRCSPMKGHSHVYWYRQLPEEGLKFMVYLQKENIIDESGMPKERFSAEFPKEGPSILRIQQVVRGDSAAYFCASSPPNRDSGNTIYFGEGSWLTVV.

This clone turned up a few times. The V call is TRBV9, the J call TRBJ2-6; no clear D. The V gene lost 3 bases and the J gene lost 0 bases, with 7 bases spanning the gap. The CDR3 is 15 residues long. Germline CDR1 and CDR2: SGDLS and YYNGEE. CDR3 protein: CASSASFSGANVLTF. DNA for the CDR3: TGTGCCAGCAGCGCGAGCTTCTCTGGGGCCAACGTCCTGACTTTC.

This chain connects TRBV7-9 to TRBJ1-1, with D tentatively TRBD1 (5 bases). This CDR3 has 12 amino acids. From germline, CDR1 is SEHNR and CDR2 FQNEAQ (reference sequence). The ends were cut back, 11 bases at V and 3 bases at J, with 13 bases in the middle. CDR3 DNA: TGTGCCGGCGCCCTGGGGGACACTGAAGCTTTCTTT. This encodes CAGALGDTEAFF.

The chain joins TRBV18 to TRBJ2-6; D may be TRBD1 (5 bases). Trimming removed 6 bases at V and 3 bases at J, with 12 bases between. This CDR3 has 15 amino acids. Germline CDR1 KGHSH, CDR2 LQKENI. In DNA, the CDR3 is TGTGCCAGCTCGCTCAGGGTTGATGGGGCCAACGTCCTGACTTTC. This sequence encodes CASSLRVDGANVLTF.

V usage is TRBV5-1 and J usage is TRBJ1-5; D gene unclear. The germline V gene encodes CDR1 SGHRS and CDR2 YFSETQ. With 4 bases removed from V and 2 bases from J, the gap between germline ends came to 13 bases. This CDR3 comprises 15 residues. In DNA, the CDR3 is TGCGCCAGCAGCCTGGGAGGGCCCGGCAATCAGCCCCAGCATTTT. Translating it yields CASSLGGPGNQPQHF.

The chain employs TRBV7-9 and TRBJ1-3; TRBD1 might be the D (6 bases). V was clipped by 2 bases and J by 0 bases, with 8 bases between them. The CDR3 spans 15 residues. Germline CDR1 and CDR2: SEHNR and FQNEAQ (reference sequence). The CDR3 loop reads CASSLNRDSGNTIYF. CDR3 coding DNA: TGTGCCAGCAGCTTAAACAGGGACTCTGGAAACACCATATATTTT.

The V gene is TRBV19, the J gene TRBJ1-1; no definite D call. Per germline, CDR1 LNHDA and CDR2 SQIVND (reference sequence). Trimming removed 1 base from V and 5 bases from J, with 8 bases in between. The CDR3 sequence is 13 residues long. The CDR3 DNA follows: TGTGCCAGTAGTATAGGGTCTAGGACTGAAGCTTTCTTT. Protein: CASSIGSRTEAFF.

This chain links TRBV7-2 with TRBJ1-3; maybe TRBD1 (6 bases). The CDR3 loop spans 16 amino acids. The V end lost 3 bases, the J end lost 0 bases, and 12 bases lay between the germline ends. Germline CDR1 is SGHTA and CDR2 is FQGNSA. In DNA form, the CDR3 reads TGTGCCAGCAGCTTGCGCTGGGGGGCCTCTGGAAACACCATATATTTT. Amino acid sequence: CASSLRWGASGNTIYF.

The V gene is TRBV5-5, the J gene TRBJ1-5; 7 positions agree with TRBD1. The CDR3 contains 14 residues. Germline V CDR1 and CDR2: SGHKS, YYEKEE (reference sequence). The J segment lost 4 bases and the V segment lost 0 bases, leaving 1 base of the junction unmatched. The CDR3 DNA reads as TGTGCCAGCAGCTTGGAGGGACAGAATCAGCCCCAGCATTTT. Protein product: CASSLEGQNQPQHF.

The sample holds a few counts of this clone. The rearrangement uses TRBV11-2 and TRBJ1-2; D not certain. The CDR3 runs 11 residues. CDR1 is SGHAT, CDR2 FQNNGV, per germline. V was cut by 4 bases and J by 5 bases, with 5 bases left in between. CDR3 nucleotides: TGTGCCAGCAGCTCCAATTATGGCTACACCTTC. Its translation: CASSSNYGYTF.

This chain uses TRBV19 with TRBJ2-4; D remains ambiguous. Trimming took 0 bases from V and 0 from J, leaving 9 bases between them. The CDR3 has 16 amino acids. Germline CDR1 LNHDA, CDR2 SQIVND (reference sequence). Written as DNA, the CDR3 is TGTGCCAGTAGTATAGATTCCGACTTAGCCAAAAACATTCAGTACTTC. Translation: CASSIDSDLAKNIQYF.

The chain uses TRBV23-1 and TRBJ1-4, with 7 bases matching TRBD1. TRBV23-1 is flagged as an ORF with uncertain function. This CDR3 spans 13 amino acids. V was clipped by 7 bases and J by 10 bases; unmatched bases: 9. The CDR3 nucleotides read TGCGCCAGCAAAAGGAGGGGGCTCGGAAAACTGTTTTTT. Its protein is CASKRRGLGKLFF.

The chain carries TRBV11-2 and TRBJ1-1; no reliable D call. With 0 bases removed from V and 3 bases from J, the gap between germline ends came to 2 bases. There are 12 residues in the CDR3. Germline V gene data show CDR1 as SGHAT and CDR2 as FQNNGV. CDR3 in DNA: TGTGCCAGCAGCTTAGATTACACTGAAGCTTTCTTT. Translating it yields CASSLDYTEAFF.

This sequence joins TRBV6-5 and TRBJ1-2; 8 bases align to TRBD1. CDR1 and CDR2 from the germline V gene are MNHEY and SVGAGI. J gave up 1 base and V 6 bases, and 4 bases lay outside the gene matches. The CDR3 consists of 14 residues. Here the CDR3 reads CASRMDRDNYGYTF. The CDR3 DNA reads TGTGCCAGCAGGATGGACAGGGATAACTATGGCTACACCTTC.